A single sample is the source of the 18 T cell receptor beta chains below, sequenced in a study of memory CD4+ T cells and cytomegalovirus serostatus. Single viable CD3+CD4+CD8-CD45RO+ cells were sorted as the memory CD4+ T cells. Generated by immunoSEQ multiplex PCR, the TCRdb table keeps only in-frame clones and is missing some. The sample shows 60,000 to 70,000 clones, 76% of them seen only once. Sequencing was carried out using memory CD4+ T cells from blood. Receptors originate from an adult in good health and CMV-seropositive.

This clone appeared a few times. The chain links TRBV11-2 to TRBJ1-1; unclear D gene. Germline V gene sequence: CDR1 SGHAT, CDR2 FQNNGV. The CDR3 has 13 residues. Trimming pared 6 bases from V and 0 bases from J, leaving 8 bases between. CDR3 nucleotide sequence: TGTGCCAGCAGGAGAGTGTTGAACACTGAAGCTTTCTTT. Translating gives CASRRVLNTEAFF. The full variable domain, with the rest looked up from reference TRBV11-2 and TRBJ1-1, is EAGVAQSPRYKIIEKRQSVAFWCNPISGHATLYWYQQILGQGPKLLIQFQNNGVVDDSQLPKDRFSAERLKGVDSTLKIQPAKLEDSAVYLCASRRVLNTEAFFGQGTRLTVV.

This clone was counted once. The chain couples TRBV9 to TRBJ1-4; 9 bases line up with TRBD1. The CDR3 sequence is 19 residues long. Germline V gene sequence: CDR1 SGDLS, CDR2 YYNGEE. Unmatched junction bases numbered 13, after V lost 4 bases and J lost 0 bases. CDR3 region: CASSFGLGTGLSTNEKLFF. DNA of the CDR3: TGTGCCAGCAGCTTCGGACTAGGGACAGGGCTATCAACTAATGAAAAACTGTTTTTT.

This sequence joins TRBV7-8 and TRBJ2-5, with D tentatively TRBD1 (6 bases). This CDR3 contains 14 residues. CDR1 and CDR2 from the germline V gene are SGHVS and FQNEAQ. The V end was cut by 3 bases, the J end by 3 bases, with 11 bases between. The CDR3 reads CASSLGYREETQYF. CDR3 DNA: TGTGCCAGCAGCTTGGGGTACAGGGAAGAGACCCAGTACTTC. Together with reference TRBV7-8 and TRBJ2-5, the CDR3 gives the full variable domain: GAGVSQSPRYKVAKRGQDVALRCDPISGHVSLFWYQQALGQGPEFLTYFQNEAQLDKSGLPSDRFFAERPEGSVSTLKIQRTQQEDSAVYLCASSLGYREETQYFGPGTRLLVL.

This sequence joins TRBV2 and TRBJ2-1; D gene uncertain. CDR1 SNHLY and CDR2 FYNNEI come from the germline V gene. V was cut by 5 bases and J by 10 bases, with 9 bases left in between. The CDR3 is 11 residues long. This CDR3 is CASSPDWEQFF. CDR3 in DNA: TGTGCCAGCAGTCCCGATTGGGAGCAGTTCTTC.

V gene TRBV2 combines with J gene TRBJ2-2; weak D call: TRBD1 (6 bases). The CDR3 is made up of 16 amino acids. Germline V gene data show CDR1 as SNHLY and CDR2 as FYNNEI. The germline V and J ends were trimmed by 6 bases and 6 bases, with 20 bases remaining between them. DNA of the CDR3: TGTGCCAGCAGACACCCAGGGGATCCCCTCCCCGGGGAGCTGTTTTTT. It is translated as CASRHPGDPLPGELFF.

This chain joins TRBV18 and TRBJ1-2; the D is unclear. CDR1 is KGHSH, CDR2 LQKENI, per germline. V lost 3 bases to trimming and J lost 8 bases, with 10 bases between them. There are 12 residues in the CDR3. The DNA of the CDR3 is TGTGCCAGCTCACCGGTCGTGGAAGGCTACACCTTC. Translation gives CASSPVVEGYTF.

The genes are TRBV30 and TRBJ1-2; 9 positions match TRBD1. CDR1 and CDR2 from the germline V gene are GTSNPN and SVGIG (reference sequence). This CDR3 spans 13 amino acids. Unmatched junction bases numbered 6, after V lost 5 bases and J lost 5 bases. The CDR3 bases are TGTGCCTGGGAGGGACAGGGTTGGTATGGCTACACCTTC. This gives the protein CAWEGQGWYGYTF.

This chain's CDR3 is CASSFGTSGRRSEQYF. In DNA form, the CDR3 reads TGTGCCAGCAGCTTTGGGACTAGCGGGAGAAGGAGTGAGCAGTACTTC. The chain uses TRBV7-9 and TRBJ2-7; 14 bases are a match to TRBD2. CDR3 size: 16 residues. V dropped 3 bases and J dropped 7; count of bases not matched to a gene: 8. Germline CDR1 SEHNR, CDR2 FQNEAQ (reference sequence).

DNA of the CDR3: TGTGCCTGGTCGGGGTGGCAGGACTTGAACACTGAAGCTTTCTTT. It translates to CAWSGWQDLNTEAFF. V usage is TRBV30 and J usage is TRBJ1-1; D gene ambiguous. V was pared by 5 bases and J by 0 bases, with 16 bases between. This CDR3 spans 15 amino acids. Germline CDR1 is GTSNPN and CDR2 is SVGIG (reference sequence).

CDR3 region: CASSLSGTVNTEAFF. The DNA of the CDR3 is TGCGCCAGCAGCTTGTCAGGGACGGTCAACACTGAAGCTTTCTTT. This rearrangement joins TRBV5-1 to TRBJ1-1; D possibly corresponds to TRBD1 (5 bases). Trimming pared 1 base from V and 2 bases from J, leaving 12 bases between. The germline gives CDR1 SGHRS, CDR2 YFSETQ. This CDR3 has 15 amino acids.

The V and J genes are TRBV7-3 and TRBJ2-1; maybe TRBD2 (5 bases). This CDR3 comprises 13 residues. V lost 1 base to trimming and J lost 6 bases, with 7 bases between them. The germline CDR1 and CDR2 sequences are SGHTA and FQGTGA. For the CDR3, the DNA is TGTGCCAGCAGCTTAAGTACTAGCAATGAGCAGTTCTTC. Protein sequence: CASSLSTSNEQFF.

Only a few counts were recorded for this clone. The chain employs TRBV12-5 and TRBJ1-2; 8 bases map to TRBD1. The CDR3 has 12 amino acids. V gave up 1 base and J gave up 13 bases; unmatched junction bases: 5. The germline V gene encodes CDR1 LGHNT and CDR2 FRNRAP. CDR3: CASGLGQGRGTF. The DNA for the CDR3 is TGTGCTAGTGGTTTGGGACAGGGGAGGGGCACCTTC.

The chain uses TRBV4-3 and TRBJ2-7; D is uncertain. Deletions cut 2 bases from V and 4 bases from J, with 9 bases between. This CDR3 region has 13 residues. CDR1 and CDR2 from the germline V gene are LGHNA and YSLEER. CDR3 in DNA: TGCGCCAGCAGCCAAACGCCAGCGTACGAGCAGTACTTC. It yields the protein CASSQTPAYEQYF.

The sample holds one count of this clone. The chain employs TRBV20-1 and TRBJ2-4; D is possibly TRBD2 (5 bases). The CDR3 sequence is 11 residues long. The germline V and J ends were trimmed by 3 bases and 8 bases, with 8 bases remaining between them. Germline values: CDR1 DFQATT, CDR2 SNEGSKA (reference sequence). As DNA, the CDR3 is TGCAGTGCTAGCCCCGGGGACATTCAGTACTTC. Translated, it gives CSASPGDIQYF.

The chain recombines TRBV28 with TRBJ1-2, with 9 bases aligning to TRBD1. Looked up from germline, CDR1 is MDHEN and CDR2 is SYDVKM. The CDR3 extends over 17 amino acids. J gave up 4 bases and V 6 bases, and 15 bases lay outside the gene matches. The CDR3 sequence: CASRGSWGQGLFYGYTF. The CDR3 coding sequence is TGTGCCAGCAGGGGAAGCTGGGGACAGGGCCTCTTCTATGGCTACACCTTC.

The chain links TRBV28 to TRBJ1-2; TRBD1 matches 7 bases. J gave up 1 base and V 8 bases, and 4 bases lay outside the gene matches. From germline, CDR1 is MDHEN and CDR2 SYDVKM. CDR3 length: 13 residues. The CDR3 DNA sequence: TGTGCCAGCCGGGACAGCCGTAACTATGGCTACACCTTC. Its protein product is CASRDSRNYGYTF.

The chain uses TRBV19 and TRBJ2-2; D gene ambiguous. With 5 bases removed from V and 5 bases from J, the gap between germline ends came to 12 bases. The CDR3 has 14 residues. Germline lookup yields CDR1 LNHDA and CDR2 SQIVND (reference sequence). DNA for the CDR3: TGTGCCAGTAGTCCAACAGATGCAACCGGGGAGCTGTTTTTT. This translates into CASSPTDATGELFF. The full variable domain, in which reference TRBV19 and TRBJ2-2 provide the parts outside the CDR3, is DGGITQSPKYLFRKEGQNVTLSCEQNLNHDAMYWYRQDPGQGLRLIYYSQIVNDFQKGDIAEGYSVSREKKESFPLTVTSAQKNPTAFYLCASSPTDATGELFFGEGSRLTVL.

The chain combines TRBV7-6 with TRBJ1-6, with TRBD1 matching 7 bases. The CDR3 totals 14 residues. Germline loops: CDR1 SGHVS, CDR2 FNYEAQ. V was clipped by 4 bases and J by 9 bases; unmatched bases: 6. The CDR3 region is CASSSGQIGSPLHF. CDR3 bases: TGTGCCAGCAGCTCGGGACAGATTGGTTCACCCCTCCACTTT.